This TCR beta chain was sequenced in a study of vaccination and CD4 T cells after COVID-19. At the Johns Hopkins FTIC core, DNA taken from cultured CD4+ T cells was sequenced by way of the Oncomine TCR Beta short-read assay. TCRdb re-analysed the PCR reads in MiXCR, keeping a single row per CDR3 protein. The sample lists approximately 7,000 distinct CDR3 sequences, roughly 35% seen once, with roughly 19% in the top ten. Trimming stripped 6 bases from V and 0 bases from J, with 11 bases between. The CDR3 spans 15 residues. Germline V gene sequence: CDR1 LNHDA, CDR2 SQIVND (reference sequence). Documented treatment: roughly nine-day PBMC culture with coronavirus spike peptide pools or control peptides (ViraFEST assay). From the unexposed donor, CD4+ T cells were collected ahead of the COVID-19 pandemic (2011-2018). With respect to this clonotype: No antigen is known for it.

Study conclusions and caveats: For convalescent patients, a median about 90% of reactive clones surfaced exclusively after vaccination.

The chain uses TRBV19 and TRBJ2-2; no reliable D call. The clonotype was recovered from a human donor in good health. Sequencing was carried out using CD4+ T cells from blood, cultured in vitro. The CDR3, as DNA: TGTGCCAGTAGGACTCAGGAGACGAACACCGGGGAGCTGTTTTTT. Protein product: CASRTQETNTGELFF.